The 5 T cell receptor beta chains presented below share a single source sample, sequenced in a study of CD8 T cells in Susac syndrome. Random-hexamer reverse transcription was applied to roughly 0.5 to 1 ug RNA. TCRdb used MiXCR to reprocess the immunoSEQ multiplex PCR reads, holding one entry per CDR3 protein. The table shows under 200,000 distinct CDR3 sequences, with approximately 95% occurring only once. Sequencing was carried out using CD8+ T cells from PBMCs. The receptor source for this set is a human donor with Susac syndrome.

This clonotype was observed once. V and J are TRBV7-8 and TRBJ2-5; no clear D. The V end lost 3 bases, the J end lost 3 bases, and 5 bases lay between the germline ends. Germline assignment: CDR1 SGHVS and CDR2 FQNEAQ. The CDR3 extends over 12 amino acids. CDR3 residues: CASSFTEETQYF. The CDR3 nucleotides read TGTGCCAGCAGCTTTACCGAAGAGACCCAGTACTTC.

The V call is TRBV5-6, the J call TRBJ2-5; TRBD1 matches 8 bases. Germline values: CDR1 SGHDT, CDR2 YYEEEE. Losses at the gene ends were 0 bases for V and 2 bases for J; bases not matched to a gene: 0. The CDR3 runs 14 residues. The CDR3 loop reads CASSLGTGQETQYF. The CDR3 DNA reads as TGTGCCAGCAGCTTGGGGACAGGGCAAGAGACCCAGTACTTC.

The V gene is TRBV11-2, the J gene TRBJ1-6; tentatively, D is TRBD1 (5 bases). This CDR3 comprises 16 residues. Germline CDR1 SGHAT, CDR2 FQNNGV. Trimming removed 4 bases at V and 9 bases at J, with 19 bases between. CDR3 sequence (DNA): TGTGCCAGCAGCTCGCTCCCCCTCCGGGACGGTTCACCCCTCCACTTT. As protein: CASSSLPLRDGSPLHF.

The chain links TRBV28 to TRBJ1-4; possibly TRBD1 for D (6 bases). V was cut by 3 bases and J by 8 bases, with 13 bases left in between. Looked up from germline, CDR1 is MDHEN and CDR2 is SYDVKM. The CDR3 runs to 14 residues. This chain's CDR3 is CASSLGHPREKLFF. For the CDR3, the DNA is TGTGCCAGCAGTTTGGGACATCCAAGAGAAAAACTGTTTTTT.

The genes are TRBV15 and TRBJ2-3; 8 bases match TRBD1. Germline-derived CDR1 and CDR2 are LNHNV and YYDKDF (reference sequence). This CDR3 is built from 14 residues. Losses at the gene ends were 5 bases for V and 5 bases for J; bases not matched to a gene: 6. This CDR3 reads CATSRRQGKDTQYF. The CDR3 DNA is TGTGCCACCAGCCGTCGACAGGGGAAAGATACGCAGTATTTT.